In its sample, the clone carrying this TCR beta chain was seen a few times. Antigen: not known. Trimming removed 5 bases at V and 4 bases at J, with 20 bases between. The length of the CDR3 is 16 residues. Germline V gene data show CDR1 as LNHDA and CDR2 as SQIVND (reference sequence). This specimen belongs to a study of CD8 T cells in ankylosing spondylitis. Whole-study results and caveats: There was a TCR beta motif, made of several highly homologous variants, that appeared characteristic of ankylosing spondylitis blood.

TCRdb processed the 5' RACE reads anew with MiXCR; each CDR3 protein has one entry. The sample consists of 150,000 to 200,000 distinct CDR3 sequences, 15% to 20% of them appearing once. This chain connects TRBV19 to TRBJ1-2, with D maybe TRBD1 (5 bases). Material for sequencing was blood, either unsorted or a sorted T cell fraction (not recorded which). This clonotype was sampled from a male donor between 10 and 30 years old with ankylosing spondylitis or in good health (not recorded which). The CDR3 loop is CASSPSRKDTFYGYTF. In DNA, the CDR3 is TGTGCCAGTAGTCCCAGCCGAAAGGACACTTTCTATGGCTACACCTTC.